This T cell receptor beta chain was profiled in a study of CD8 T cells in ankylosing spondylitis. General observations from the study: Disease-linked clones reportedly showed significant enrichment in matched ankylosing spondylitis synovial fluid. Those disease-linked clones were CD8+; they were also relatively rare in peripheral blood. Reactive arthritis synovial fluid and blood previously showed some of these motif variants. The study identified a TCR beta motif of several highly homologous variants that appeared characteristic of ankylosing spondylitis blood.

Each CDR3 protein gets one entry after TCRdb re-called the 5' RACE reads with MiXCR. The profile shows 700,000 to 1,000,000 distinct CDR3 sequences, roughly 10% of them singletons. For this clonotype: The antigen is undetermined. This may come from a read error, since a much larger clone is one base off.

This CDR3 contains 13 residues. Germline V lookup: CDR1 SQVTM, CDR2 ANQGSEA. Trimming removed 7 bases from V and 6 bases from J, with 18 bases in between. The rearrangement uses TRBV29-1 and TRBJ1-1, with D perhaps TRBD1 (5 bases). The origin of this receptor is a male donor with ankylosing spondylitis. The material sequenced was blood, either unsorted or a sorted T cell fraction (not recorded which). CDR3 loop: CSDGADWFSEAFF. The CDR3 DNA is TGCAGCGATGGGGCAGATTGGTTTTCTGAAGCTTTCTTT.